This is a list of T cell receptor beta chains from one sample in a study of prognosis after radiotherapy for stage I lung cancer. Via MiXCR, TCRdb re-called the multiplex PCR reads, giving one row per CDR3 protein. The data contain about 12,000 distinct CDR3 sequences, less than 70% of them singletons. The material sequenced was PBMCs, taken before or after stereotactic body radiation therapy (not recorded which). These receptor sequences come from a donor over 45 with non-small cell lung cancer. Both conserved end residues are part of each CDR3. D genes are given only for firm matches. Expanded clones are given a class, and other clones once, few, many or no size at all.

TRBJ2-1 | medium-sized | NA | TRBV7-3 | CASSLSPSNEQFF | TGTGCCAGCAGCTTAAGTCCAAGCAATGAGCAGTTCTTC
TRBJ1-6 | medium-sized | NA | TRBV18 | CASSTTGNNSPLHF | TGTGCCAGCTCAACAACGGGGAATAATTCACCCCTCCACTTT
TRBJ1-5 | NA | NA | TRBV30 | CAWSPSGLGNQPQHF | TGTGCCTGGAGCCCTAGCGGGTTAGGCAATCAGCCCCAGCATTTT
TRBJ2-2 | NA | NA | TRBV7-9 | CASRFGVSKTGELFF | TGTGCCAGCAGATTCGGGGTGTCGAAAACCGGGGAGCTGTTTTTT
TRBJ1-5 | medium-sized | NA | TRBV28 | CASSDPSTGQPQHF | TGTGCCAGCAGCGACCCCTCCACGGGGCAGCCCCAGCATTTT
TRBJ2-1 | medium-sized | TRBD1 | TRBV6-2/TRBV6-3 | CASSYSRTGYEQFF | TGTGCCAGCAGTTACTCGAGGACAGGGTACGAGCAGTTCTTC
TRBJ2-1 | NA | TRBD2 | TRBV2 | CASRGTSSYNEQFF | TGTGCCAGCAGGGGGACTAGCTCCTACAATGAGCAGTTCTTC
TRBJ2-3 | medium-sized | NA | TRBV3-1 | CASSRGEISVTDTQYF | TGTGCCAGCAGCCGCGGAGAAATCAGTGTAACAGATACGCAGTATTTT
TRBJ2-5 | NA | NA | TRBV30 | CAWSLEETQYF | TGTGCCTGGAGTCTAGAAGAGACCCAGTACTTC
TRBJ1-1 | many | TRBD1 | TRBV4-1 | CASSQRDRGLAEAFF | TGCGCCAGCAGCCAACGGGACAGGGGTCTCGCTGAAGCTTTCTTT
TRBJ2-7 | many | NA | TRBV20-1 | CSAPTRSTYEQYF | TGCAGTGCTCCGACTAGATCTACCTACGAGCAGTACTTC
TRBJ2-7 | NA | TRBD1 | TRBV6-1 | CASRIVWDRGFNEQYF | TGTGCCAGCAGAATCGTATGGGACAGGGGTTTCAACGAGCAGTACTTC
TRBJ1-4 | many | NA | TRBV7-6 | CASSLGQRGEKLFF | TGTGCCAGCAGCTTAGGACAGCGCGGCGAAAAACTGTTTTTT
TRBJ2-1 | medium-sized | NA | TRBV7-2 | CASSFEGEQFF | TGTGCCAGCAGCTTCGAGGGTGAGCAGTTCTTC
TRBJ2-5 | NA | NA | TRBV30 | CAWSAVGRTQYF | TGTGCCTGGAGTGCAGTGGGGAGGACCCAGTACTTC
TRBJ2-7 | many | NA | TRBV3-1 | CASSYVGVPYEQYF | TGTGCCAGCAGCTATGTGGGGGTTCCCTACGAGCAGTACTTC
TRBJ1-3 | NA | NA | TRBV20-1 | CSARLLGGYSGNTIYF | TGCAGTGCTAGACTACTGGGCGGTTACTCTGGAAACACCATATATTTT
TRBJ2-3 | once | NA | TRBV27 | CASTHLGLGSTDTQYF | TGTGCCAGCACCCATTTGGGACTGGGTAGCACAGATACGCAGTATTTT
TRBJ2-5 | NA | TRBD2 | TRBV15 | CATSVGTSDQETQYF | TGTGCCACCAGCGTCGGGACTAGCGACCAAGAGACCCAGTACTTC
TRBJ2-7 | medium-sized | TRBD2 | TRBV11-2 | CASSFAGDSYEQYF | TGTGCCAGCAGCTTTGCGGGAGACTCCTACGAGCAGTACTTC
TRBJ1-3 | NA | TRBD1 | TRBV20-1 | CSARVRQGVLSGNTIYF | TGCAGTGCTAGAGTGCGGCAGGGGGTGCTCTCTGGAAACACCATATATTTT
TRBJ2-1 | NA | TRBD1 | TRBV19 | CASTPGQGPYNEQFF | TGTGCCAGTACACCGGGACAGGGGCCATACAATGAGCAGTTCTTC
TRBJ1-4 | NA | TRBD1 | TRBV6-2/TRBV6-3 | CASRLGQVNEKLFF | TGTGCCAGCAGGCTGGGACAGGTTAATGAAAAACTGTTTTTT
TRBJ2-1 | medium-sized | TRBD1 | TRBV30 | CAWTLKGASEKNQFF | TGTGCCTGGACCCTTAAGGGGGCTTCCGAAAAAAATCAGTTCTTC
TRBJ1-2 | NA | NA | TRBV7-2 | CASSVNSGTYGYTF | TGTGCCAGCAGCGTCAATTCCGGGACCTATGGCTACACCTTC
TRBJ1-1 | NA | NA | TRBV6-1 | CASSEGTANTEAFF | TGTGCCAGCAGTGAAGGGACAGCGAACACTGAAGCTTTCTTT
TRBJ2-7 | NA | NA | TRBV12-5 | CASCLQSGTRGYEHYF | TGTGCTAGTTGTTTGCAATCCGGGACAAGGGGCTACGAGCATTACTTC
TRBJ2-7 | NA | NA | TRBV6-2/TRBV6-3 | CATQFGSGPYDQNF | TGTGCCACCCAATTCGGTAGCGGACCCTACGATCAGAACTTC
TRBJ2-7 | many | NA | TRBV7-9 | CASSEDKIPYEQYF | TGTGCCAGCAGCGAGGACAAAATACCCTACGAGCAGTACTTC
TRBJ1-1 | medium-sized | NA | TRBV7-3 | CASSTQGNTEAFF | TGTGCCAGCAGCACCCAGGGGAACACTGAAGCTTTCTTT
TRBJ1-3 | NA | TRBD1 | TRBV5-1 | CASSLDRGDSGNTIYF | TGCGCCAGCAGCTTGGACAGGGGAGACTCTGGAAACACCATATATTTT
TRBJ2-7 | NA | TRBD2 | TRBV28 | CASSFPLAGGLYEQYF | TGTGCCAGCAGTTTCCCACTAGCGGGTGGGCTCTACGAGCAGTACTTC
TRBJ2-5 | medium-sized | NA | TRBV7-3 | CASSSRGGRETQYF | TGTGCCAGCAGCTCGCGTGGGGGCCGGGAGACCCAGTACTTC
TRBJ2-7 | NA | NA | TRBV2 | CASSEMGRGYEQYF | TGTGCCAGCAGTGAAATGGGCAGGGGCTACGAGCAGTACTTC
TRBJ2-1 | NA | TRBD2 | TRBV9 | CASSVDPSGNNEQFF | TGTGCCAGCAGCGTAGACCCCAGCGGGAACAATGAGCAGTTCTTC
TRBJ2-2 | NA | NA | TRBV9 | CASSVVQEGDGELFF | TGTGCCAGCAGCGTAGTTCAGGAGGGAGACGGGGAGCTGTTTTTT
TRBJ1-1 | many | NA | TRBV6-1 | CASSPGVTRTEAFF | TGTGCCAGCAGCCCAGGGGTCACTAGGACTGAAGCTTTCTTT
TRBJ2-7 | many | NA | TRBV14 | CASSRGHGSSYEQYF | TGTGCCAGCAGCCGGGGACACGGGAGCTCCTACGAGCAGTACTTC
TRBJ1-1 | once | NA | TRBV6-1 | CASIESAGRTIEPFF | TGTGCCAGCATTGAATCGGCAGGCAGGACTATTGAACCTTTCTTT
TRBJ2-7 | NA | NA | TRBV6-5 | CASSYSGPNEQYF | TGTGCCAGCAGTTACTCGGGACCTAACGAGCAGTACTTC
TRBJ2-1 | many | TRBD2 | TRBV6-1 | CASSPGGLPTISYNEQFF | TGTGCCAGCAGTCCGGGGGGGTTACCCACCATCTCCTACAATGAGCAGTTCTTC
TRBJ1-2 | medium-sized | NA | TRBV7-9 | CASSLTTGANYGYTF | TGTGCCAGCAGCTTAACAACCGGGGCTAACTATGGCTACACCTTC
TRBJ2-3 | medium-sized | TRBD2 | TRBV20-1 | CSARLAGDLTDTQYF | TGCAGTGCTCGACTAGCGGGAGATCTGACAGATACGCAGTATTTT
TRBJ2-2 | NA | NA | TRBV7-3 | CASSSIPANTGELFF | TGTGCCAGCAGCTCAATTCCCGCTAACACCGGGGAGCTGTTTTTT